This T cell receptor beta chain stems from a study of T cell responses to AZD1222 COVID-19 vaccine. Study results and caveats: Donors were mostly white British, more females; clonal diversity possibly underestimated.

TCRdb's table, derived via immunoSEQ multiplex PCR, lists solely in-frame clones and lacks some. The sample consists of roughly 120,000 clones, about 90% of them appearing once. On this clone: The antigen is not known.

The V gene's germline CDR1 is SEHNR and CDR2 FQNEAQ (reference sequence). CDR3 length: 15 residues. V was clipped by 7 bases and J by 4 bases, with 14 bases between them. The material was peripheral blood, obtained on day 0 of AZD1222 vaccination. The chain links TRBV7-9 to TRBJ1-6; D perhaps matches TRBD1 (6 bases). The TCR sequence derives from an adult in good health. For the CDR3, the DNA is TGTGCCAGCACTTCTCAGGGGTCTTATAATTCACCCCTCCACTTT. Translating gives CASTSQGSYNSPLHF.